These 8 T cell receptor beta chains came from one sample sequenced in a study of technical replicates of blood from a handful of donors. Libraries were prepared by immunoSEQ multiplex PCR; TCRdb keeps only in-frame clonotypes and omits some of them. The data contain about 91,000 clones, around 92% of them singletons. The sequenced sample was T cells isolated from PBMCs. The receptors were gathered from a human donor in good health.

This clone was recorded only once. Here the CDR3 reads CASSLTQGARLGTEAFF. The CDR3 nucleotides are TGTGCCAGCTCACTCACGCAGGGGGCAAGGTTGGGCACTGAAGCTTTCTTT. This sequence joins TRBV18 and TRBJ1-1; 8 positions agree with TRBD1. This CDR3 region has 17 residues. Per the germline V gene, CDR1 is KGHSH and CDR2 is LQKENI. V lost 4 bases, J lost 4 bases, and 14 bases stayed unmatched.

The CDR3 nucleotides read TGCAGCGTGAGACAGGGAAGGTCTGAAGCTTTCTTT. Its translation is CSVRQGRSEAFF. The gene calls are TRBV29-1 and TRBJ1-1; 7 bases fit TRBD1. Germline CDR1 reads SQVTM; CDR2 reads ANQGSEA. The V gene end was trimmed by 6 bases and the J gene end by 6 bases; junction bases not matched to a gene: 7. The CDR3 length is 12 residues.

The chain recombines TRBV30 with TRBJ2-7, with 8 bases matching TRBD1. J was trimmed by 2 bases and V by 2 bases; bases with no gene match: 5. Per germline, CDR1 GTSNPN and CDR2 SVGIG (reference sequence). This CDR3 is built from 14 residues. CDR3 coding DNA: TGTGCCTGGAGTACCCTGGACAGGGCCTACGAGCAGTACTTC. Protein sequence: CAWSTLDRAYEQYF.

This clone was detected a few times. The chain is built from TRBV28 and TRBJ1-1; 8 positions match TRBD1. V lost 5 bases, J lost 4 bases, and 9 bases stayed unmatched. Germline V gene sequence: CDR1 MDHEN, CDR2 SYDVKM. There are 15 residues in the CDR3. CDR3 region: CASSPLQGESTEAFF. The CDR3 DNA sequence: TGTGCCAGCAGTCCGTTACAGGGGGAGAGCACTGAAGCTTTCTTT.

The chain is built from TRBV10-3 and TRBJ2-5; D may be TRBD2 (6 bases). V gave up 0 bases and J gave up 5 bases, with 13 bases separating them. Germline CDR1 reads ENHRY; CDR2 reads SYGVKD. There are 15 residues in the CDR3. CDR3 coding DNA: TGTGCCATCAGTGAGTCGAACGGGGGAGCCGAGACCCAGTACTTC. Translated, it gives CAISESNGGAETQYF.

J is TRBJ1-2 and V is TRBV11-2; 9 bases line up with TRBD1. This CDR3 is built from 15 residues. The ends lost 2 bases at V and 4 bases at J; junction bases unmatched: 5. The germline gives CDR1 SGHAT, CDR2 FQNNGV. DNA of the CDR3: TGTGCCAGCAGCTTACGGGACAGGGTTCTCTATGGCTACACCTTC. This sequence encodes CASSLRDRVLYGYTF.

The rearrangement links TRBV11-2 to TRBJ2-5; no clear D. Germline V lookup: CDR1 SGHAT, CDR2 FQNNGV. The CDR3 is made up of 16 amino acids. Trimming took 3 bases from V and 2 from J, leaving 16 bases between them. The DNA for the CDR3 is TGTGCCAGCAGCTTTATGCCATCTAGTCTGCAAGAGACCCAGTACTTC. Protein sequence: CASSFMPSSLQETQYF.

The rearrangement links TRBV14 to TRBJ2-1, with 7 bases aligning to TRBD2. The CDR3 runs 17 residues. The trim removed 4 bases at V and 1 base at J, leaving 10 bases unmatched. Germline V gives CDR1 SGHDN, CDR2 FVKESK. For the CDR3, the DNA is TGTGCCAGCAGCCGATACCTGACTAGCCAGTCCTACAATGAGCAGTTCTTC. This sequence encodes CASSRYLTSQSYNEQFF.